This TCR beta chain was sequenced in a study of blood T cell repertoires in COVID-19. Study overall: T cells, B-cell-depleted T cells, or PBMCs provided the cDNA or gDNA that served as material.

The ends were cut back, 3 bases at V and 6 bases at J, with 19 bases in the middle. CDR1 is SGHRS and CDR2 is YFSETQ in the germline V gene. The CDR3 length is 15 residues. Original data processing: Reference gene primer amplification in the assay estimated nucleated cell counts. Generated by immunoSEQ multiplex PCR, the TCRdb table keeps only in-frame clones and is missing some. The V and J calls and clone size are taken from that table; D and trimming were inferred from the DNA. The data hold over 350,000 clones, with just over 85% observed a single time. The rearrangement links TRBV5-1 to TRBJ2-7, with D perhaps TRBD2 (6 bases). The sample consisted of peripheral blood. The origin of this receptor is a woman in her twenties or thirties with active or convalescent COVID-19. CDR3 loop: CASSWASGEVSEQYF. CDR3 in DNA: TGCGCCAGCAGCTGGGCCTCCGGGGAGGTCTCCGAGCAGTACTTC.